This TCR beta chain is from a study of blood T cell repertoires in COVID-19. About the study: Samples representing acute and convalescent COVID-19 were sourced from the United States, Italy and Spain.

The CDR3 extends over 14 amino acids. Germline-derived CDR1 and CDR2 are MNHEY and SVGAGI. V was shortened by 5 bases and J by 0 bases, with 11 bases between the two germline ends. The protocol was immunoSEQ multiplex PCR, while the TCRdb copy is restricted to in-frame clones and leaves out a portion. The sample has more than 60,000 clones; roughly 70% are singletons. Specimen: peripheral blood. The chain combines TRBV6-5 with TRBJ2-7; no reliable D call. This receptor was taken from a human donor with acute or convalescent COVID-19. The donor label of this sample is uncertain. The CDR3 sequence: CASSRALRSYEQYF. The CDR3 nucleotides read TGTGCCAGCAGTCGCGCTCTTCGCTCCTACGAGCAGTACTTC.